The 14 T cell receptor beta chains in this list originate from one sample, sequenced in a study of control samples from healthy donors and cancer patients. The repertoire was sequenced with immunoSEQ multiplex PCR; TCRdb's copy has only in-frame clones and lacks some. The data contain about 130,000 clones, around 93% of them singletons. Sample: blood. Every receptor here comes from a man between 18 and 35 years old in good health.

This chain links TRBV6-5 with TRBJ2-7, with 9 nucleotides matching TRBD1. The CDR3 length is 15 residues. J lost 4 bases, V lost 6 bases, and 10 bases had no gene match. In germline, CDR1 is MNHEY, CDR2 SVGAGI. CDR3 coding DNA: TGTGCCAGCAGGAATACTCCGGGACAGGGATACGAGCAGTACTTC. This sequence encodes CASRNTPGQGYEQYF.

J is TRBJ2-3 and V is TRBV25-1; the D is unclear. CDR3 length: 14 amino acids. Germline-derived CDR1 and CDR2 are MGHDK and SYGVNS. Deletions cut 1 base from V and 3 bases from J, with 8 bases between. Here the CDR3 reads CASSEWVGTDTQYF. The CDR3 DNA is TGTGCCAGCAGTGAATGGGTCGGGACAGATACGCAGTATTTT.

V is TRBV12-5 and J is TRBJ2-5; D might be TRBD1 or TRBD2, each matching 5 bases. V lost 0 bases, J lost 5 bases, and 22 bases lay in between. The CDR3 extends over 18 amino acids. The V gene's germline CDR1 is LGHNT and CDR2 FRNRAP. The chain's CDR3 is CASGLVGDGLTNIETQYF. The CDR3 DNA reads as TGTGCTAGTGGTTTGGTTGGGGACGGTTTAACCAATATCGAGACCCAGTACTTC.

This clone has more than one count but fewer than ten. V usage is TRBV12-3 or TRBV12-4 and J usage is TRBJ2-7, with D maybe TRBD2 (6 bases). The CDR3 totals 12 residues. CDR3 DNA: TGTGCGACGGGACTCTCGGTACACGAGCAGTACTTC. Its protein product is CATGLSVHEQYF.

The table lists this clone with a few counts. The chain has TRBV5-6 and TRBJ1-4; 9 bases map to TRBD1. The germline V gene encodes CDR1 SGHDT and CDR2 YYEEEE. This CDR3 spans 15 amino acids. Germline trimming cut 0 bases from V and 8 bases from J; bases unmatched to any gene: 5. The CDR3 DNA reads TGTGCCAGCAGCTTGGCGGGACAGGGAGGAGAAAAACTGTTTTTT. Translation gives CASSLAGQGGEKLFF.

The J gene is TRBJ2-1, the V gene TRBV14; 10 bases align to TRBD2. Losses at the gene ends were 1 base for V and 9 bases for J; bases not matched to a gene: 6. This CDR3 is built from 15 residues. CDR1 and CDR2 (germline): SGHDN, FVKESK. The CDR3 DNA follows: TGTGCCAGCAGCCAAGCGTTAGCGGGGGGAGTTGAGCAGTTCTTC. Translated, it gives CASSQALAGGVEQFF.

The V call is TRBV6-5, the J call TRBJ1-2; 8 bases align to TRBD1. The CDR3 is 13 amino acids. V dropped 6 bases and J dropped 5; count of bases not matched to a gene: 5. Germline CDR1 MNHEY, CDR2 SVGAGI. For the CDR3, the DNA is TGTGCCAGCAGCGGTACAGGGGGGTATGGCTACACCTTC. This sequence encodes CASSGTGGYGYTF.

The gene calls are TRBV10-3 and TRBJ1-1, with 7 bases identical to TRBD1. Germline CDR1 is ENHRY and CDR2 is SYGVKD. The CDR3 contains 14 residues. V shed 6 bases and J 2 bases; nucleotides not matched to a gene: 6. The CDR3: CAIRVTGDNTEAFF. CDR3 DNA: TGTGCCATCAGAGTAACAGGGGACAACACTGAAGCTTTCTTT.

The chain links TRBV7-2 to TRBJ1-2; D call uncertain. Germline CDR1 is SGHTA and CDR2 is FQGNSA. Trimming cost V 1 base and J 4 bases, with 7 bases left between them. The CDR3 contains 13 residues. For the CDR3, the DNA is TGTGCCAGCAGCTTAGGCCGGACCTATGGCTACACCTTC. This gives the protein CASSLGRTYGYTF.

The chain has TRBV5-6 and TRBJ1-6; no definite D call. Trimming stripped 0 bases from V and 6 bases from J, with 10 bases between. The CDR3 contains 15 residues. The germline V gene has CDR1 SGHDT and CDR2 YYEEEE. CDR3 in amino acids: CASSLVAGINSPLHF. CDR3 sequence (DNA): TGTGCCAGCAGCTTGGTGGCAGGCATTAATTCACCCCTCCACTTT.

The rearrangement joins TRBV7-9 to TRBJ2-5, with D hard to call. The germline V and J ends were trimmed by 4 bases and 3 bases, with 15 bases remaining between them. Germline V lookup: CDR1 SEHNR, CDR2 FQNEAQ (reference sequence). This CDR3 spans 15 amino acids. The CDR3 protein is CASSYSSTGKETQYF. CDR3 coding DNA: TGTGCCAGCAGCTATTCCTCGACTGGCAAAGAGACCCAGTACTTC. Variable domain in full (rest from reference TRBV7-9 and TRBJ2-5): DTGVSQNPRHKITKRGQNVTFRCDPISEHNRLYWYRQTLGQGPEFLTYFQNEAQLEKSRLLSDRFSAERPKGSFSTLEIQRTEQGDSAMYLCASSYSSTGKETQYFGPGTRLLVL.

This chain links TRBV6-5 with TRBJ2-2, with D possibly being TRBD1 or TRBD2 (5 bases each). V lost 8 bases, J lost 0 bases, and 7 bases lay in between. The length of the CDR3 is 13 residues. Germline assignment: CDR1 MNHEY and CDR2 SVGAGI. CDR3 region: CASRGPNTGELFF. CDR3 nucleotide sequence: TGTGCCAGCCGGGGACCGAACACCGGGGAGCTGTTTTTT.

This rearrangement joins TRBV5-1 to TRBJ2-1, with D unclear. Germline CDR1 SGHRS, CDR2 YFSETQ. Between the trimmed V and J ends, which lost 4 bases and 9 bases, there was a span of 11 bases. The CDR3 spans 12 residues. The CDR3 loop reads CASSPNKGEQFF. CDR3 DNA sequence: TGCGCCAGCAGCCCGAATAAAGGTGAGCAGTTCTTC.

J is TRBJ1-4 and V is TRBV19, with no clear D. CDR1 LNHDA and CDR2 SQIVND come from the germline V gene (reference sequence). The V end was cut by 2 bases, the J end by 8 bases, with 12 bases between. The CDR3 has 14 residues. The CDR3 sequence is CASSINRKGEKLFF. The CDR3 nucleotides read TGTGCCAGTAGTATAAACCGTAAGGGCGAAAAACTGTTTTTT.